These 23 T cell receptor beta chains were sequenced from one sample in a study of cytomegalovirus exposure and HLA in healthy donors. TCRdb's table, derived via immunoSEQ multiplex PCR, lists solely in-frame clones and lacks some. The sample has more than 85,000 clones, approximately 93% seen once. Material: PBMCs. The receptors come from a woman aged 25 to 45 in good health and CMV-seropositive.

This clone was recorded once. The chain recombines TRBV18 with TRBJ1-1; weak D call: TRBD1 (5 bases). The V gene lost 1 base and the J gene lost 0 bases, with 9 bases spanning the gap. CDR1 and CDR2 (germline): KGHSH, LQKENI. The CDR3 length is 15 residues. In nucleotides, the CDR3 is TGTGCCAGCTCACCACGGGAGGGGATGAACACTGAAGCTTTCTTT. Translated: CASSPREGMNTEAFF.

The chain is built from TRBV4-3 and TRBJ2-7; D perhaps matches TRBD2 (7 bases). From germline, CDR1 is LGHNA and CDR2 YSLEER. The germline V and J ends were trimmed by 0 bases and 3 bases, with 12 bases remaining between them. The CDR3 sequence is 15 residues long. CDR3 sequence (DNA): TGCGCCAGCAGCCAAGATTTAGGGGGGGACTACGAGCAGTACTTC. Translating gives CASSQDLGGDYEQYF.

V usage is TRBV19 and J usage is TRBJ2-1; D ambiguous. V was cut by 5 bases and J by 1 base, with 12 bases left in between. The CDR3 totals 15 residues. The germline CDR1 and CDR2 sequences are LNHDA and SQIVND (reference sequence). CDR3 residues: CASSVQQRSYNEQFF. CDR3 nucleotides: TGTGCCAGTAGTGTTCAACAACGATCCTACAATGAGCAGTTCTTC. The full variable domain, its missing parts supplied by reference TRBV19 and TRBJ2-1, is DGGITQSPKYLFRKEGQNVTLSCEQNLNHDAMYWYRQDPGQGLRLIYYSQIVNDFQKGDIAEGYSVSREKKESFPLTVTSAQKNPTAFYLCASSVQQRSYNEQFFGPGTRLTVL.

The chain recombines TRBV27 with TRBJ2-6; tentative D call: TRBD1 (6 bases). CDR3 length equals 18 residues. Trimming left V 2 bases short and J 0 bases short, with 14 bases between. CDR1 MNHEY and CDR2 SMNVEV come from the germline V gene (reference sequence). The CDR3 bases are TGTGCCAGCAGTTTAACAGGGCTTCCACTCTCTGGGGCCAACGTCCTGACTTTC. Protein: CASSLTGLPLSGANVLTF.

This chain links TRBV18 with TRBJ1-3; no clear D. Germline loops: CDR1 KGHSH, CDR2 LQKENI. The CDR3 is 17 amino acids. V dropped 6 bases and J dropped 3 bases, with 21 bases sitting between them. This chain's CDR3 is CASSHRRTETHGNTIYF. As DNA, the CDR3 is TGTGCCAGCTCCCACCGCCGTACAGAAACTCATGGAAACACCATATATTTT.

In DNA, the CDR3 is TGTGCCAGCAGTTCCTATAAGGTTGGCCGTAGCTATAGCAATCAGCCCCAGCATTTT. Amino acid sequence: CASSSYKVGRSYSNQPQHF. This chain uses TRBV27 with TRBJ1-5; D is uncertain. Trimming stripped 4 bases from V and 0 bases from J, with 22 bases between. The germline CDR1 and CDR2 sequences are MNHEY and SMNVEV (reference sequence). CDR3 size: 19 residues.

The genes are TRBV7-2 and TRBJ2-1; 12 nucleotides line up with TRBD2. V shed 5 bases, J shed 3 bases, and the junction held 11 bases outside the gene matches. Germline CDR1 and CDR2: SGHTA and FQGNSA. This CDR3 contains 18 residues. CDR3 amino acids: CASSGRATSGRHYNEQFF. As DNA, the CDR3 is TGTGCCAGCAGCGGCAGGGCCACTAGCGGGAGGCACTACAATGAGCAGTTCTTC. Complete variable domain (other parts from reference TRBV7-2 and TRBJ2-1): GAGVSQSPSNKVTEKGKDVELRCDPISGHTALYWYRQSLGQGLEFLIYFQGNSAPDKSGLPSDRFSAERTGGSVSTLTIQRTQQEDSAVYLCASSGRATSGRHYNEQFFGPGTRLTVL.

The V and J genes are TRBV18 and TRBJ2-6; 8 bases are shared with TRBD1. J lost 0 bases, V lost 1 base, and 14 bases had no gene match. Germline V CDR1 and CDR2: KGHSH, LQKENI. This CDR3 has 21 amino acids. The CDR3 is CASSPLGVSGQGYSGANVLTF. In DNA, the CDR3 is TGTGCCAGCTCACCACTCGGGGTCTCTGGACAGGGCTACTCTGGGGCCAACGTCCTGACTTTC.

The chain has TRBV25-1 and TRBJ2-3; 7 nucleotides match TRBD2. The V segment lost 4 bases and the J segment 4 bases; nucleotides outside the gene matches: 11. CDR3 length equals 16 residues. Per germline, CDR1 MGHDK and CDR2 SYGVNS. Written as DNA, the CDR3 is TGTGCCAGCAGTGTCGGTGGACTAGTGAGGGCAGATACGCAGTATTTT. It is translated as CASSVGGLVRADTQYF.

This clone has just one count. The chain has TRBV19 and TRBJ2-3; possibly TRBD2 for D (6 bases). V was pared by 5 bases and J by 0 bases, with 18 bases between. The V gene's germline CDR1 is LNHDA and CDR2 SQIVND (reference sequence). This CDR3 has 17 amino acids. As DNA, the CDR3 is TGTGCCAGTAGTCATTCACCCTTTAGCGGTAGCACAGATACGCAGTATTTT. Protein sequence: CASSHSPFSGSTDTQYF. Full variable domain (missing parts from reference TRBV19 and TRBJ2-3): DGGITQSPKYLFRKEGQNVTLSCEQNLNHDAMYWYRQDPGQGLRLIYYSQIVNDFQKGDIAEGYSVSREKKESFPLTVTSAQKNPTAFYLCASSHSPFSGSTDTQYFGPGTRLTVL.

The chain couples TRBV6-4 to TRBJ2-1, with TRBD1 as a possible D gene (5 bases). CDR3 length: 14 residues. In germline, CDR1 is MRHNA, CDR2 SNTAGT. Trimming stripped 4 bases from V and 6 bases from J, with 13 bases between. Written as DNA, the CDR3 is TGTGCCAGCAGTGTAGGGGCGGATTTCAATGAGCAGTTCTTC. Translation gives CASSVGADFNEQFF.

The gene calls are TRBV27 and TRBJ1-1; 9 positions agree with TRBD1. V shed 6 bases, J shed 10 bases, and the junction held 12 bases outside the gene matches. This CDR3 is built from 14 residues. From germline, CDR1 is MNHEY and CDR2 SMNVEV (reference sequence). CDR3 sequence reads: CASSPGQGYIGAFF. The CDR3 bases are TGTGCCAGCAGCCCCGGACAGGGGTATATCGGAGCTTTCTTT.

The CDR3 is CASRDQLVGEQFF. CDR3 nucleotides: TGCGCCAGCAGGGATCAACTAGTTGGTGAGCAGTTCTTC. The rearrangement uses TRBV5-1 and TRBJ2-1, with D possibly TRBD2 on 5 matching bases. V was cut by 5 bases and J by 9 bases, with 15 bases left in between. Germline CDR1 is SGHRS and CDR2 is YFSETQ. The CDR3 loop spans 13 amino acids.

The V call is TRBV29-1, the J call TRBJ2-1; 14 bases align to TRBD2. The CDR3 has 16 residues. Looked up from germline, CDR1 is SQVTM and CDR2 is ANQGSEA. Losses at the gene ends were 5 bases for V and 9 bases for J; bases not matched to a gene: 12. CDR3 coding DNA: TGCAGCGTTCCATCGGGACTAGCGGGAGTAAGTGGTGAGCAGTTCTTC. Residues: CSVPSGLAGVSGEQFF.

The rearrangement links TRBV28 to TRBJ1-5; 7 bases are shared with TRBD1. V was pared by 6 bases and J by 5 bases, with 4 bases of the junction left unmatched. CDR3 size: 13 residues. CDR1 and CDR2 from the germline V gene are MDHEN and SYDVKM. The CDR3 here is CASSSRGDQPQHF. The CDR3 region has the DNA TGTGCCAGCAGCAGCAGGGGGGATCAGCCCCAGCATTTT.

V and J are TRBV29-1 and TRBJ2-2; TRBD1 matches at 7 bases. Trimming took 5 bases from V and 0 from J; bases not matched to a gene: 6. This CDR3 has 15 amino acids. Germline V gene lookup returns CDR1 SQVTM and CDR2 ANQGSEA. CDR3 protein: CSVSTGTANTGELFF. As DNA, the CDR3 is TGCAGCGTTTCAACCGGGACAGCGAACACCGGGGAGCTGTTTTTT.

Here the CDR3 DNA reads TGTGCCACTGAACAGGGGAGTTCCTACAATGAGCAGTTCTTC. Its translation is CATEQGSSYNEQFF. The chain joins TRBV19 to TRBJ2-1, with 7 bases fitting TRBD1. With V trimmed by 10 bases and J by 1 base, 7 bases remained unmatched. CDR3 length: 14 amino acids. The germline CDR1 and CDR2 sequences are LNHDA and SQIVND (reference sequence). Drawing the rest from reference TRBV19 and TRBJ2-1, the complete variable domain is DGGITQSPKYLFRKEGQNVTLSCEQNLNHDAMYWYRQDPGQGLRLIYYSQIVNDFQKGDIAEGYSVSREKKESFPLTVTSAQKNPTAFYLCATEQGSSYNEQFFGPGTRLTVL.

The chain joins TRBV6-5 to TRBJ2-7; TRBD1 matches 7 bases. This CDR3 has 15 residues. J lost 1 base, V lost 7 bases, and 10 bases had no gene match. CDR1 and CDR2 (germline): MNHEY, SVGAGI. Written as DNA, the CDR3 is TGTGCCAGCACCCCAACACAGGGGTTTTCCTACGAGCAGTACTTC. This sequence encodes CASTPTQGFSYEQYF.

J is TRBJ2-1 and V is TRBV28, with D perhaps matching TRBD1 (5 bases). The CDR3 contains 14 residues. V was pared by 9 bases and J by 6 bases, with 18 bases between. The germline V gene has CDR1 MDHEN and CDR2 SYDVKM. CDR3 nucleotide sequence: TGTGCCAGTACTACCAGCCTAAGGGGCAATGAGCAGTTCTTC. Amino acid sequence: CASTTSLRGNEQFF.

This chain joins TRBV28 and TRBJ2-5; D possibly corresponds to TRBD2 (5 bases). The CDR3 contains 16 residues. Trimming removed 4 bases at V and 5 bases at J, with 20 bases between. CDR1 is MDHEN and CDR2 is SYDVKM in the germline V gene. The CDR3 sequence: CASSSPPPTQRETQYF. In DNA, the CDR3 is TGTGCCAGCAGTTCCCCACCTCCGACTCAGCGGGAGACCCAGTACTTC.

The chain joins TRBV28 to TRBJ1-2; TRBD1 agrees at 10 bases. This CDR3 has 17 amino acids. Germline CDR1 reads MDHEN; CDR2 reads SYDVKM. V lost 4 bases and J lost 2; bases outside the gene matches: 10. CDR3 sequence reads: CASSSGPGQGKNYGYTF. The CDR3 bases are TGTGCCAGCAGTTCAGGACCGGGACAGGGGAAAAACTATGGCTACACCTTC.

The chain combines TRBV5-6 with TRBJ1-1, with D uncertain. This CDR3 comprises 14 residues. CDR1 and CDR2 (germline): SGHDT, YYEEEE. Trimming removed 1 base at V and 4 bases at J, with 11 bases between. The CDR3 DNA follows: TGTGCCAGCAGCTTGCCCGGGGTTGGCACTGAAGCTTTCTTT. It is translated as CASSLPGVGTEAFF.

V and J are TRBV28 and TRBJ1-1; 7 bases map to TRBD1. The CDR3 sequence is 14 residues long. The germline V gene encodes CDR1 MDHEN and CDR2 SYDVKM. J was trimmed by 4 bases and V by 5 bases; bases with no gene match: 7. DNA for the CDR3: TGTGCCAGCAGTACTTACAGGGGTATCACTGAAGCTTTCTTT. It is translated as CASSTYRGITEAFF. The whole variable domain, remainder taken from reference TRBV28 and TRBJ1-1, is DVKVTQSSRYLVKRTGEKVFLECVQDMDHENMFWYRQDPGLGLRLIYFSYDVKMKEKGDIPEGYSVSREKKERFSLILESASTNQTSMYLCASSTYRGITEAFFGQGTRLTVV.